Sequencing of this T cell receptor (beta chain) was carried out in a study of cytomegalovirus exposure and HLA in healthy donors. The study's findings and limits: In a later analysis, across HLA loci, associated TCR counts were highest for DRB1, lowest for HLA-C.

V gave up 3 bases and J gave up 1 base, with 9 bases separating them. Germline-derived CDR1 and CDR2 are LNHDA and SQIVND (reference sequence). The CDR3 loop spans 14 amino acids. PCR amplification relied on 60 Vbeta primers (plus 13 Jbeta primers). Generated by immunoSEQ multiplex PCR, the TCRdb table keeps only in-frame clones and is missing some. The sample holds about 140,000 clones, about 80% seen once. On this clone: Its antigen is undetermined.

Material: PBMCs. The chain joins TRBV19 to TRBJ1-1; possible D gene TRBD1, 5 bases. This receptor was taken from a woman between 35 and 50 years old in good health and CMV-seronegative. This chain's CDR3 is CASSIGHPNTEAFF. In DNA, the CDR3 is TGTGCCAGTAGTATCGGACACCCGAACACTGAAGCTTTCTTT.